The rows below give T cell receptor beta chains drawn from one sample of a study of identical twins. TCRdb ran MiXCR on the 5' RACE reads and lists one entry per CDR3 protein. Of hundreds of thousands of distinct CDR3 sequences in the sample, more than 9% were seen once. These data were also reused for a study on yellow fever vaccine responses in identical twins.

The sample taken for sequencing was PBMCs. The source is a young woman in good health. CDR3s include the opening cysteine and the closing phenylalanine or tryptophan. The order of the fields is clone size, J gene, V gene, D gene, CDR3 protein, CDR3 DNA. The D gene is left open where the match is weak. Expanded clones get a size class; other rows say once, few or many, or leave the size out.

clone size: -; J gene: TRBJ1-1; V gene: TRBV29-1; D gene: TRBD1; CDR3 protein: CSVDRTGQEAFF; CDR3 DNA: TGCAGCGTCGACCGGACAGGCCAAGAAGCTTTCTTT
clone size: many; J gene: TRBJ2-5; V gene: TRBV19; D gene: -; CDR3 protein: CASSIRDQETQYF; CDR3 DNA: TGTGCCAGTAGTATACGGGACCAAGAGACCCAGTACTTC
clone size: few; J gene: TRBJ2-7; V gene: TRBV28; D gene: TRBD2; CDR3 protein: CASSQAGGLHYEQYF; CDR3 DNA: TGTGCCAGCAGTCAAGCGGGGGGGCTCCATTACGAGCAGTACTTC
clone size: -; J gene: TRBJ1-1; V gene: TRBV10-3; D gene: TRBD1; CDR3 protein: CAISGDRANTEAFF; CDR3 DNA: TGTGCCATCAGTGGGGACAGGGCGAACACTGAAGCTTTCTTT
clone size: -; J gene: TRBJ1-2; V gene: TRBV6-5; D gene: -; CDR3 protein: CASSYSYQAEPMRYTF; CDR3 DNA: TGTGCCAGCAGTTACTCGTACCAGGCCGAACCTATGAGGTACACCTTC
clone size: -; J gene: TRBJ2-1; V gene: TRBV4-2; D gene: TRBD2; CDR3 protein: CASTPTVAGGPNEQFF; CDR3 DNA: TGTGCCAGCACCCCGACGGTTGCGGGAGGGCCCAATGAGCAGTTCTTC
clone size: -; J gene: TRBJ2-7; V gene: TRBV20-1; D gene: -; CDR3 protein: CSARPRTISRYGEQYF; CDR3 DNA: TGCAGTGCGCGACCGAGGACTATTTCTCGCTACGGCGAGCAGTACTTC
clone size: few; J gene: TRBJ2-1; V gene: TRBV7-7; D gene: TRBD2; CDR3 protein: CASSPTGGSWNEQFF; CDR3 DNA: TGTGCCAGCAGCCCCACCGGCGGGAGTTGGAATGAGCAGTTCTTC
clone size: -; J gene: TRBJ2-1; V gene: TRBV15; D gene: TRBD2; CDR3 protein: CATSRDGTSGNEQFF; CDR3 DNA: TGTGCCACCAGCAGAGATGGGACTAGCGGCAATGAGCAGTTCTTC
clone size: few; J gene: TRBJ2-3; V gene: TRBV5-1; D gene: TRBD2; CDR3 protein: CASSPKTSGGAMDTQYF; CDR3 DNA: TGCGCCAGCAGCCCGAAGACTAGCGGGGGGGCGATGGATACGCAGTATTTT
clone size: -; J gene: TRBJ2-1; V gene: TRBV2; D gene: -; CDR3 protein: CASSAYTIHEQFF; CDR3 DNA: TGTGCCAGCTCGGCCTATACTATACATGAGCAGTTCTTC
clone size: few; J gene: TRBJ2-7; V gene: TRBV7-6; D gene: TRBD1; CDR3 protein: CASSLGPTTGGTYEQYF; CDR3 DNA: TGTGCCAGCAGCTTAGGCCCCACCACAGGGGGAACATACGAGCAGTACTTC
clone size: -; J gene: TRBJ2-7; V gene: TRBV20-1; D gene: -; CDR3 protein: CSARARTVPTLAYEQYF; CDR3 DNA: TGCAGTGCTAGGGCTCGGACAGTCCCTACCCTCGCCTACGAGCAGTACTTC
clone size: -; J gene: TRBJ2-1; V gene: TRBV2; D gene: -; CDR3 protein: CASRVPGPNNEQFF; CDR3 DNA: TGTGCCAGCAGGGTGCCGGGCCCAAACAATGAGCAGTTCTTC
clone size: few; J gene: TRBJ2-7; V gene: TRBV7-6; D gene: -; CDR3 protein: CASSLSAARYEQYF; CDR3 DNA: TGTGCCAGCAGCTTATCGGCAGCCCGCTACGAGCAGTACTTC
clone size: -; J gene: TRBJ1-1; V gene: TRBV12-3/TRBV12-4; D gene: -; CDR3 protein: CASSLVAGMNTEAFF; CDR3 DNA: TGTGCCAGCAGTTTAGTGGCAGGGATGAACACTGAAGCTTTCTTT
clone size: many; J gene: TRBJ2-5; V gene: TRBV5-1; D gene: TRBD2; CDR3 protein: CASSLGRFAGEETQYF; CDR3 DNA: TGCGCCAGCAGCTTGGGACGGTTTGCGGGAGAAGAGACCCAGTACTTC
clone size: few; J gene: TRBJ1-4; V gene: TRBV7-8; D gene: TRBD1; CDR3 protein: CASSYGTGNNEKLFF; CDR3 DNA: TGTGCCAGCAGCTACGGGACAGGGAATAATGAAAAACTGTTTTTT
clone size: many; J gene: TRBJ2-1; V gene: TRBV4-1; D gene: TRBD2; CDR3 protein: CASSHPQASGDNEQFF; CDR3 DNA: TGCGCCAGCAGCCATCCCCAAGCTAGCGGGGACAATGAGCAGTTCTTC
clone size: -; J gene: TRBJ1-4; V gene: TRBV6-1; D gene: -; CDR3 protein: CASRPWANEKLFF; CDR3 DNA: TGTGCCAGCCGTCCTTGGGCGAATGAAAAACTGTTTTTT
clone size: -; J gene: TRBJ2-3; V gene: TRBV24-1; D gene: -; CDR3 protein: CATSRRYGADTQYF; CDR3 DNA: TGTGCCACCAGTAGGAGGTACGGTGCAGATACGCAGTATTTT
clone size: few; J gene: TRBJ2-2; V gene: TRBV7-2; D gene: -; CDR3 protein: CASSLGPGGAGELFF; CDR3 DNA: TGTGCCAGCAGCTTAGGCCCCGGGGGAGCCGGGGAGCTGTTTTTT
clone size: once; J gene: TRBJ2-3; V gene: TRBV25-1; D gene: -; CDR3 protein: CASSDGIAMRGDTQYF; CDR3 DNA: TGTGCCAGCAGTGATGGGATAGCCATGCGGGGCGATACGCAGTATTTT
clone size: -; J gene: TRBJ2-1; V gene: TRBV24-1; D gene: TRBD2; CDR3 protein: CATSDPPGGRAYNEQFF; CDR3 DNA: TGTGCCACCAGTGATCCGCCGGGCGGGAGGGCTTACAATGAGCAGTTCTTC
clone size: few; J gene: TRBJ2-6; V gene: TRBV27; D gene: -; CDR3 protein: CASSYGWDSGANVLTF; CDR3 DNA: TGTGCCAGCAGTTATGGATGGGACTCTGGGGCCAACGTCCTGACTTTC
clone size: -; J gene: TRBJ2-5; V gene: TRBV10-2; D gene: -; CDR3 protein: CASSTHLNTQETQYF; CDR3 DNA: TGCGCCAGCAGTACACACCTGAACACCCAAGAGACCCAGTACTTC
clone size: few; J gene: TRBJ2-5; V gene: TRBV6-2/TRBV6-3; D gene: TRBD1; CDR3 protein: CASSTGVFQETQYF; CDR3 DNA: TGTGCCAGCAGTACAGGGGTCTTCCAAGAGACCCAGTACTTC
clone size: -; J gene: TRBJ2-7; V gene: TRBV10-3; D gene: -; CDR3 protein: CAISDRTSRVNEQYF; CDR3 DNA: TGTGCCATCAGTGACAGGACAAGCAGGGTGAACGAGCAGTACTTC
clone size: -; J gene: TRBJ2-7; V gene: TRBV7-8; D gene: -; CDR3 protein: CASSLGSRIHEQYF; CDR3 DNA: TGTGCCAGCAGCTTAGGCAGTAGGATCCACGAGCAGTACTTC
clone size: -; J gene: TRBJ2-1; V gene: TRBV3-1; D gene: TRBD2; CDR3 protein: CASSQVTSGRKSGEQFF; CDR3 DNA: TGTGCCAGCAGCCAGGTAACTAGCGGGAGGAAGTCTGGTGAGCAGTTCTTC
clone size: many; J gene: TRBJ1-1; V gene: TRBV5-1; D gene: -; CDR3 protein: CASSPRSNTEAFF; CDR3 DNA: TGTGCCAGCAGTCCAAGGTCGAACACTGAAGCTTTCTTT
clone size: -; J gene: TRBJ2-7; V gene: TRBV28; D gene: TRBD2; CDR3 protein: CASSSPGGRVSYEQYF; CDR3 DNA: TGTGCCAGCAGTTCCCCCGGCGGGAGGGTTTCCTACGAGCAGTACTTC